One and the same sample provided the 22 T cell receptor beta chains below, sequenced in a study of blood T cell repertoires in COVID-19. Using immunoSEQ multiplex PCR, the repertoire was profiled, and TCRdb retains in-frame clones only, with some absent. The sample yields over 200,000 clones, about 94% seen once. What was sequenced was peripheral blood. Source of these receptors: a man aged 55 to 70 with COVID-19, enrolled during active disease.

V and J are TRBV5-6 and TRBJ2-3, with no clear D. The V end lost 1 base, the J end lost 3 bases, and 9 bases lay between the germline ends. The CDR3 is 14 residues long. CDR1 is SGHDT and CDR2 is YYEEEE in the germline V gene. Here the CDR3 reads CASSLLGKTDTQYF. The CDR3 bases are TGTGCCAGCAGCTTGCTCGGTAAGACAGATACGCAGTATTTT.

The rearrangement uses TRBV5-1 and TRBJ2-1, with 11 bases aligning to TRBD2. The junction had 12 bases not matched to a gene; V was cut back by 1 base and J by 12 bases. The CDR3 has 16 residues. Germline CDR1 reads SGHRS; CDR2 reads YFSETQ. Written as DNA, the CDR3 is TGCGCCAGCAGCTTGTTAACTAGCGGGGGATCTAGAGGGCAGTTCTTC. Its protein product is CASSLLTSGGSRGQFF.

The V and J genes are TRBV4-1 and TRBJ2-3, with 7 bases matching TRBD1. From germline, CDR1 is MGHRA and CDR2 YSYEKL. The CDR3 totals 16 residues. V dropped 1 base and J dropped 4; count of bases not matched to a gene: 8. Here the CDR3 DNA reads TGCGCCAGCAGCCAAGGTTCGCCAGGGGGACCAGATACGCAGTATTTT. Translated: CASSQGSPGGPDTQYF.

This clone was found a few times. The rearrangement joins TRBV5-1 to TRBJ2-7; 8 nucleotides align to TRBD1. The length of the CDR3 is 14 residues. V trimming: 4 bases; J trimming: 3 bases; junction bases outside the gene matches: 6. The germline V gene encodes CDR1 SGHRS and CDR2 YFSETQ. The CDR3 DNA follows: TGCGCCAGCAGCCCGGGACAGGCGCTCTACGAGCAGTACTTC. Protein sequence: CASSPGQALYEQYF.

The V call is TRBV7-2, the J call TRBJ1-3, with D perhaps matching TRBD1 (5 bases). Trimming took off 0 bases at V and 5 bases at J, with 11 bases between the two ends. CDR1 SGHTA and CDR2 FQGNSA come from the germline V gene. There are 15 residues in the CDR3. CDR3 DNA: TGTGCCAGCAGCTTAGCTTCCACAGGCAGAAACACCATATATTTT. This sequence encodes CASSLASTGRNTIYF.

The chain links TRBV3-1 (or the pseudogene TRBV3-2) to TRBJ1-6, with 7 nucleotides matching TRBD1. There are 18 residues in the CDR3. With 5 bases clipped from V and 4 bases from J, the junction kept 14 bases outside the gene matches. CDR1 and CDR2 from the germline V gene are LGHDT and YNNKEL (reference sequence). In nucleotides, the CDR3 is TGTGCCAGCAGCAACCCGGCGACCGGGACAGCTTATAATTCACCCCTCCACTTT. Amino acids: CASSNPATGTAYNSPLHF.

The genes are TRBV19 and TRBJ2-7; TRBD2 aligns across 10 bases. The CDR3 runs 16 residues. V lost 10 bases, J lost 5 bases, and 17 bases stayed unmatched. From germline, CDR1 is LNHDA and CDR2 SQIVND (reference sequence). CDR3 coding DNA: TGTGCCACCCTCGGCACATCAACTAGCGGGATCAACGAGCAGTACTTC. The encoded protein is CATLGTSTSGINEQYF. The entire variable domain, with the rest obtained from reference TRBV19 and TRBJ2-7, is as follows: DGGITQSPKYLFRKEGQNVTLSCEQNLNHDAMYWYRQDPGQGLRLIYYSQIVNDFQKGDIAEGYSVSREKKESFPLTVTSAQKNPTAFYLCATLGTSTSGINEQYFGPGTRLTVT.

This clone was seen just once. The V call is TRBV30, the J call TRBJ2-1; 7 nucleotides line up with TRBD1. V was clipped by 5 bases and J by 2 bases; unmatched bases: 3. This CDR3 has 13 residues. The germline V gene has CDR1 GTSNPN and CDR2 SVGIG (reference sequence). The CDR3 loop is CAWQGVTYNEQFF. In nucleotides, the CDR3 is TGTGCCTGGCAGGGGGTAACCTACAATGAGCAGTTCTTC.

The rearrangement uses TRBV9 and TRBJ2-2; 10 nucleotides align to TRBD2. CDR1 and CDR2 from the germline V gene are SGDLS and YYNGEE. CDR3 length: 15 residues. Trimming removed 3 bases from V and 6 bases from J; junction bases left unmatched: 5. CDR3 nucleotide sequence: TGTGCCAGCAGCGGAAGCGGGAGGGCCCCCGGGGAGCTGTTTTTT. Translating it yields CASSGSGRAPGELFF.

V gene TRBV6-5 combines with J gene TRBJ1-1; a weak D match, TRBD1 (5 bases). The V gene lost 7 bases and the J gene lost 0 bases, with 12 bases spanning the gap. This CDR3 has 14 amino acids. In germline, CDR1 is MNHEY, CDR2 SVGAGI. The DNA of the CDR3 is TGTGCCAGCAACCCCGACAGCATGAACACTGAAGCTTTCTTT. It translates to CASNPDSMNTEAFF.

The chain combines TRBV30 with TRBJ1-2; no clear D gene. The V gene's germline CDR1 is GTSNPN and CDR2 SVGIG (reference sequence). The CDR3 runs 14 residues. Between the trimmed V and J ends, which lost 1 base and 5 bases, there was a span of 14 bases. CDR3 coding DNA: TGTGCCTGGAGTGGGCCCGGAGGTGGGTATGGCTACACCTTC. Amino acids: CAWSGPGGGYGYTF.

This clone was counted only a few times. The chain has TRBV5-1 and TRBJ2-7; D ambiguous. The CDR3 loop spans 15 amino acids. V gave up 0 bases and J gave up 0 bases, with 10 bases separating them. CDR1 and CDR2 from the germline V gene are SGHRS and YFSETQ. The CDR3 region is CASSLVDGDSYEQYF. The CDR3 DNA reads as TGCGCCAGCAGCTTGGTAGACGGAGACTCCTACGAGCAGTACTTC.

This chain joins TRBV5-6 and TRBJ2-3; 9 bases are shared with TRBD1. The CDR3 is 15 residues long. The germline V gene encodes CDR1 SGHDT and CDR2 YYEEEE. Trimming took 4 bases from V and 2 from J; bases not matched to a gene: 5. In DNA, the CDR3 is TGTGCCAGCAGCCTCTGGACAGGGGTCACAGATACGCAGTATTTT. It translates to CASSLWTGVTDTQYF.

The count of this clone is one. V is TRBV4-2 and J is TRBJ2-2; maybe TRBD2 (6 bases). Per germline, CDR1 LGHNA and CDR2 YNFKEQ. The CDR3 has 16 residues. The V end lost 4 bases, the J end lost 5 bases, and 17 bases lay between the germline ends. CDR3 in DNA: TGTGCCAGCAGCCCAGAAATGGGGGGTCTAACCGGGGAGCTGTTTTTT. It encodes CASSPEMGGLTGELFF.

The V gene is TRBV30, the J gene TRBJ1-2; the D is unclear. The V gene's germline CDR1 is GTSNPN and CDR2 SVGIG (reference sequence). The CDR3 runs to 12 residues. The CDR3 region is CAGKPPGYGYTF. In DNA form, the CDR3 reads TGTGCTGGAAAGCCTCCGGGCTATGGCTACACCTTC.

For this clone: Other DNA sequences from this sample encode an identical CDR3 as well. CDR3 nucleotide sequence: TGTGCCAGTAGTCCCGGACAGACCTACGAGCAGTACTTC. Translating it yields CASSPGQTYEQYF. The chain links TRBV19 to TRBJ2-7, with D possibly being TRBD1 (6 bases). This CDR3 contains 13 residues. Germline CDR1 is LNHDA and CDR2 is SQIVND (reference sequence). The V end was cut by 5 bases, the J end by 2 bases, with 10 bases between. The full variable domain, in which reference TRBV19 and TRBJ2-7 provide the parts outside the CDR3, is DGGITQSPKYLFRKEGQNVTLSCEQNLNHDAMYWYRQDPGQGLRLIYYSQIVNDFQKGDIAEGYSVSREKKESFPLTVTSAQKNPTAFYLCASSPGQTYEQYFGPGTRLTVT.

CDR3 DNA: TGTGCCAGCTCTACCGTGGACACCGGGGAGCTGTTTTTT. This encodes CASSTVDTGELFF. This chain joins TRBV28 and TRBJ2-2; unclear D gene. Germline CDR1 MDHEN, CDR2 SYDVKM. The CDR3 sequence is 13 residues long. V was pared by 8 bases and J by 3 bases, with 10 bases between. Based on the CDR3 plus reference TRBV28 and TRBJ2-2, the full variable domain is DVKVTQSSRYLVKRTGEKVFLECVQDMDHENMFWYRQDPGLGLRLIYFSYDVKMKEKGDIPEGYSVSREKKERFSLILESASTNQTSMYLCASSTVDTGELFFGEGSRLTVL.

This clone was counted only a few times. This same CDR3 is encoded by further DNA sequences in the sample. The chain uses TRBV6-5 and TRBJ2-2; 9 nucleotides match TRBD2. The CDR3 sequence is 15 residues long. V dropped 3 bases and J dropped 1; count of bases not matched to a gene: 0. Germline V CDR1 and CDR2: MNHEY, SVGAGI. This CDR3 reads CASSYSGGNTGELFF. CDR3 nucleotides: TGTGCCAGCAGTTATAGCGGGGGGAACACCGGGGAGCTGTTTTTT.

The genes are TRBV7-2 and TRBJ2-7; 10 bases match TRBD1. With 4 bases clipped from V and 6 bases from J, the junction kept 15 bases outside the gene matches. This CDR3 has 17 amino acids. Germline V gives CDR1 SGHTA, CDR2 FQGNSA. CDR3 nucleotides: TGTGCCAGCAGCTCCCCTGGGGCCGGGACAGGGGCGCGCGAGCAGTACTTC. This codes for CASSSPGAGTGAREQYF.

The chain joins TRBV3-1 (or the pseudogene TRBV3-2) to TRBJ1-6, with D possibly matching TRBD1 (5 bases). The CDR3 loop spans 17 amino acids. V dropped 4 bases and J dropped 6 bases, with 19 bases sitting between them. Germline lookup yields CDR1 LGHDT and CDR2 YNNKEL (reference sequence). CDR3 nucleotides: TGTGCCAGCAGCCTTCTCGGGGGGGGACGGATTAATTCACCCCTCCACTTT. Its protein product is CASSLLGGGRINSPLHF.

The CDR3 DNA follows: TGTGCCAGTAGTATAGCGCTGCAGGGGGCGGCTGGGGCCAACGTCCTGACTTTC. It yields the protein CASSIALQGAAGANVLTF. The V and J genes are TRBV19 and TRBJ2-6; 8 bases align to TRBD1. Germline lookup yields CDR1 LNHDA and CDR2 SQIVND (reference sequence). The CDR3 consists of 18 residues. J was trimmed by 2 bases and V by 1 base; bases with no gene match: 7.

This sequence joins TRBV18 and TRBJ2-7; TRBD1 agrees at 9 bases. Germline values: CDR1 KGHSH, CDR2 LQKENI. This CDR3 comprises 15 residues. Germline trimming cut 3 bases from V and 5 bases from J; bases unmatched to any gene: 8. CDR3 sequence: CASSPQRTGADEQYF. CDR3 bases: TGTGCCAGCTCACCCCAGAGGACAGGGGCGGACGAGCAGTACTTC.